The rows below give T cell receptor beta chains drawn from one sample of a study of graft-versus-host responses after intestinal transplantation. Method: immunoSEQ multiplex PCR; TCRdb's copy keeps in-frame clones and lacks some. The profile shows about 4,300 clones, 76% of them singletons. The sequencing used ileum tissue, collected approximately 51 weeks after intestinal transplantation. Receptors originate from a human patient who received an intestinal transplant, so some T cells may come from the graft donor. The CDR3 runs from the conserved cysteine through the conserved F or W. A D gene is named only where the DNA matches it firmly. Clone size is shown for a subset of rows, as once, few, many or a class of expanded clone.

j_gene: TRBJ1-5
abundance: -
v_gene: TRBV7-8
d_gene: -
CDR3aa: CASSQEWGEARSNQPQHF
CDR3nt: TGTGCCAGCAGCCAAGAATGGGGAGAAGCACGTAGCAATCAGCCCCAGCATTTT

j_gene: TRBJ2-3
abundance: -
v_gene: TRBV11-2
d_gene: TRBD2
CDR3aa: CASTGRLASSTDTQYF
CDR3nt: TGTGCCAGCACTGGTAGACTAGCGTCAAGCACAGATACGCAGTATTTT

j_gene: TRBJ2-3
abundance: -
v_gene: TRBV5-6
d_gene: -
CDR3aa: CASSPGLGRTDTQYF
CDR3nt: TGTGCCAGCAGCCCAGGCCTGGGGCGCACAGATACGCAGTATTTT

j_gene: TRBJ2-7
abundance: once
v_gene: TRBV18
d_gene: -
CDR3aa: CASSPPSSPYEQYF
CDR3nt: TGTGCCAGCTCACCACCGTCATCCCCCTACGAGCAGTACTTC

j_gene: TRBJ1-4
abundance: -
v_gene: TRBV9
d_gene: -
CDR3aa: CASSEVRSGEKLFF
CDR3nt: TGTGCCAGCAGCGAGGTTCGGAGTGGTGAAAAACTGTTTTTT

j_gene: TRBJ1-1
abundance: few
v_gene: TRBV10-3
d_gene: -
CDR3aa: CAISRDDQGREAFF
CDR3nt: TGTGCCATCAGTCGCGACGACCAGGGGAGAGAAGCTTTCTTT

j_gene: TRBJ2-3
abundance: -
v_gene: TRBV15
d_gene: -
CDR3aa: CATSATPSRVFTDTQYF
CDR3nt: TGTGCCACCAGCGCTACGCCCAGCAGGGTGTTCACAGATACGCAGTATTTT

j_gene: TRBJ1-2
abundance: -
v_gene: TRBV28
d_gene: TRBD1
CDR3aa: CASSLWDQGANYGYTF
CDR3nt: TGTGCCAGCAGTTTATGGGATCAGGGGGCAAACTATGGCTACACCTTC

j_gene: TRBJ2-7
abundance: -
v_gene: TRBV28
d_gene: TRBD1
CDR3aa: CASSSSGTGGAVEQYF
CDR3nt: TGTGCCAGCAGTTCGTCCGGGACAGGGGGCGCGGTCGAGCAGTACTTC

j_gene: TRBJ2-5
abundance: -
v_gene: TRBV6-1
d_gene: TRBD2
CDR3aa: CAARSSGGRWETQYF
CDR3nt: TGTGCCGCCCGGAGTAGCGGGGGACGATGGGAGACCCAGTACTTC

j_gene: TRBJ2-7
abundance: -
v_gene: TRBV18
d_gene: TRBD2
CDR3aa: CASSPPGGGSYEQYF
CDR3nt: TGTGCCAGCTCACCCCCCGGGGGGGGCTCCTACGAGCAGTACTTC

j_gene: TRBJ2-5
abundance: -
v_gene: TRBV10-3
d_gene: TRBD1
CDR3aa: CAISDTQGSLETQYF
CDR3nt: TGTGCCATCAGTGACACACAGGGGTCCTTGGAGACCCAGTACTTC

j_gene: TRBJ1-1
abundance: few
v_gene: TRBV5-5
d_gene: TRBD1
CDR3aa: CASSLGTVMNTEAFF
CDR3nt: TGTGCCAGCAGCTTAGGGACAGTCATGAACACTGAAGCTTTCTTT

j_gene: TRBJ2-7
abundance: -
v_gene: TRBV6-5
d_gene: -
CDR3aa: CASSYEAYSYEQYF
CDR3nt: TGTGCCAGCAGTTATGAGGCGTACTCCTACGAGCAGTACTTC

j_gene: TRBJ1-1
abundance: -
v_gene: TRBV6-5
d_gene: -
CDR3aa: CASSSRGEGTEAFF
CDR3nt: TGTGCCAGCAGCTCGCGGGGCGAGGGCACTGAAGCTTTCTTT

j_gene: TRBJ1-3
abundance: -
v_gene: TRBV6-5
d_gene: -
CDR3aa: CASIPAGSGNTIYF
CDR3nt: TGTGCCAGCATCCCGGCAGGCTCTGGAAACACCATATATTTT

j_gene: TRBJ1-3
abundance: -
v_gene: TRBV11-2
d_gene: TRBD1
CDR3aa: CASSNTGGGNTIYF
CDR3nt: TGTGCCAGCAGCAATACAGGGGGGGGAAACACCATATATTTT

j_gene: TRBJ2-3
abundance: -
v_gene: TRBV5-8
d_gene: TRBD2
CDR3aa: CASSSGLAGDTDTQYF
CDR3nt: TGTGCCAGCAGCTCGGGACTAGCGGGGGACACAGATACGCAGTATTTT

j_gene: TRBJ2-1
abundance: -
v_gene: TRBV5-1
d_gene: -
CDR3aa: CASRFLVGNEQFF
CDR3nt: TGCGCCAGCAGATTTCTAGTTGGCAATGAGCAGTTCTTC

j_gene: TRBJ2-7
abundance: -
v_gene: TRBV27
d_gene: -
CDR3aa: CASSRQGNYEQYF
CDR3nt: TGTGCCAGCAGTCGTCAGGGTAACTACGAGCAGTACTTC

j_gene: TRBJ2-6
abundance: -
v_gene: TRBV6-5
d_gene: -
CDR3aa: CASSLGEAGANVLTF
CDR3nt: TGTGCCAGCAGTTTAGGGGAAGCTGGGGCCAACGTCCTGACTTTC

j_gene: TRBJ2-7
abundance: -
v_gene: TRBV18
d_gene: -
CDR3aa: CASSGTGGYEQYF
CDR3nt: TGTGCCAGCTCCGGAACCGGGGGCTACGAGCAGTACTTC

j_gene: TRBJ2-4
abundance: -
v_gene: TRBV11-2
d_gene: TRBD2
CDR3aa: CASSLAFSGRARDIQYF
CDR3nt: TGTGCCAGCAGCTTAGCATTTAGCGGGAGGGCGAGGGACATTCAGTACTTC

j_gene: TRBJ2-7
abundance: -
v_gene: TRBV5-5
d_gene: TRBD2
CDR3aa: CASSRGGAAGPEQYF
CDR3nt: TGTGCCAGCAGCCGGGGGGGCGCCGCGGGCCCCGAGCAGTACTTC

j_gene: TRBJ2-6
abundance: -
v_gene: TRBV6-1
d_gene: TRBD1
CDR3aa: CASSDPGGTGDSGANVLTF
CDR3nt: TGTGCCAGCAGTGACCCAGGGGGGACAGGGGACTCTGGGGCCAACGTCCTGACTTTC

j_gene: TRBJ2-3
abundance: -
v_gene: TRBV29-1
d_gene: TRBD1
CDR3aa: CSGTTGGRTDTQYF
CDR3nt: TGCAGCGGCACGACAGGGGGCCGCACAGATACGCAGTATTTT

j_gene: TRBJ1-1
abundance: -
v_gene: TRBV29-1
d_gene: TRBD1
CDR3aa: CSVRSTGADEAFF
CDR3nt: TGCAGCGTCCGATCGACAGGGGCCGATGAAGCTTTCTTT

j_gene: TRBJ2-7
abundance: -
v_gene: TRBV29-1
d_gene: TRBD1
CDR3aa: CSARGGQGPYEQYF
CDR3nt: TGCAGCGCCCGAGGGGGACAGGGGCCCTACGAGCAGTACTTC

j_gene: TRBJ1-1
abundance: once
v_gene: TRBV19
d_gene: -
CDR3aa: CASSRTDVMNTEAFF
CDR3nt: TGTGCCAGTAGTAGGACAGATGTCATGAACACTGAAGCTTTCTTT

j_gene: TRBJ1-2
abundance: -
v_gene: TRBV28
d_gene: TRBD1
CDR3aa: CASSEGGTGTNGYTF
CDR3nt: TGTGCCAGCAGTGAGGGTGGGACAGGGACGAATGGCTACACCTTC

j_gene: TRBJ2-3
abundance: -
v_gene: TRBV18
d_gene: -
CDR3aa: CASSPEVRTDTQYF
CDR3nt: TGTGCCAGCTCACCTGAGGTTAGGACAGATACGCAGTATTTT

j_gene: TRBJ2-7
abundance: large
v_gene: TRBV28
d_gene: -
CDR3aa: CASLARSYEQYF
CDR3nt: TGTGCCAGCTTAGCGCGTTCCTACGAGCAGTACTTC

j_gene: TRBJ2-7
abundance: -
v_gene: TRBV5-4
d_gene: -
CDR3aa: CASSLERVREQYF
CDR3nt: TGTGCCAGCAGCTTGGAGCGGGTCCGTGAGCAGTACTTC

j_gene: TRBJ2-1
abundance: -
v_gene: TRBV6-6
d_gene: TRBD1
CDR3aa: CASSLSDRAPNNEQFF
CDR3nt: TGTGCCAGCAGTCTTTCCGACAGGGCACCCAACAATGAGCAGTTCTTC

j_gene: TRBJ2-4
abundance: few
v_gene: TRBV7-9
d_gene: -
CDR3aa: CASSLVLPLAKNIQYF
CDR3nt: TGTGCCAGCAGCTTAGTACTACCCCTAGCCAAAAACATTCAGTACTTC

j_gene: TRBJ2-7
abundance: -
v_gene: TRBV15
d_gene: TRBD2
CDR3aa: CATSRGGGGPSSYEQYF
CDR3nt: TGTGCCACCAGCAGAGGGGGGGGAGGCCCAAGCTCCTACGAGCAGTACTTC

j_gene: TRBJ1-2
abundance: few
v_gene: TRBV7-2
d_gene: TRBD1
CDR3aa: CASSRRDRAQGYTF
CDR3nt: TGTGCCAGCAGCCGCCGGGACAGGGCTCAGGGCTACACCTTC

j_gene: TRBJ1-3
abundance: -
v_gene: TRBV7-2
d_gene: -
CDR3aa: CASSQQSFSGNTIYF
CDR3nt: TGTGCCAGCAGCCAACAGAGCTTCTCTGGAAACACCATATATTTT

j_gene: TRBJ2-2
abundance: few
v_gene: TRBV2
d_gene: -
CDR3aa: CASTGAGELFF
CDR3nt: TGTGCCAGCACCGGTGCCGGGGAGCTGTTTTTT

j_gene: TRBJ1-4
abundance: few
v_gene: TRBV4-1
d_gene: TRBD1
CDR3aa: CASSQDRDRGEKLFF
CDR3nt: TGCGCCAGCAGCCAAGATCGAGACAGGGGAGAAAAACTGTTTTTT

j_gene: TRBJ2-5
abundance: -
v_gene: TRBV27
d_gene: TRBD2
CDR3aa: CASKTISGSMETQYF
CDR3nt: TGTGCCAGCAAGACTATTAGCGGGAGCATGGAGACCCAGTACTTC

j_gene: TRBJ2-1
abundance: -
v_gene: TRBV18
d_gene: -
CDR3aa: CASSPPDSLSYNEQFF
CDR3nt: TGTGCCAGCTCACCCCCGGACAGCCTATCCTACAATGAGCAGTTCTTC

j_gene: TRBJ2-3
abundance: -
v_gene: TRBV7-9
d_gene: -
CDR3aa: CASSLYPIKHTDTQYF
CDR3nt: TGTGCCAGCAGCTTATACCCAATAAAACACACAGATACGCAGTATTTT

j_gene: TRBJ2-1
abundance: -
v_gene: TRBV7-8
d_gene: TRBD2
CDR3aa: CASSLAGLAEYNEQFF
CDR3nt: TGTGCCAGCAGCTTAGCGGGACTAGCTGAATACAATGAGCAGTTCTTC

j_gene: TRBJ2-7
abundance: -
v_gene: TRBV11-3
d_gene: TRBD2
CDR3aa: CASSLVAGSYEQYF
CDR3nt: TGTGCCAGCAGCTTAGTAGCGGGCTCCTACGAGCAGTACTTC

j_gene: TRBJ2-2
abundance: medium-sized
v_gene: TRBV4-1
d_gene: TRBD1
CDR3aa: CASSTRRQGSGELFF
CDR3nt: TGCGCCAGCAGCACCCGAAGACAGGGGTCCGGGGAGCTGTTTTTT

j_gene: TRBJ2-1
abundance: -
v_gene: TRBV5-1
d_gene: -
CDR3aa: CASSLGSGASEQFF
CDR3nt: TGCGCCAGCAGCTTGGGTAGCGGAGCCAGTGAGCAGTTCTTC

j_gene: TRBJ1-6
abundance: -
v_gene: TRBV5-1
d_gene: -
CDR3aa: CASSLQGAGTPLHF
CDR3nt: TGCGCCAGCAGCTTGCAAGGGGCTGGGACACCCCTCCACTTT

j_gene: TRBJ2-2
abundance: few
v_gene: TRBV28
d_gene: -
CDR3aa: CASSLRLSTGELFF
CDR3nt: TGTGCCAGCAGTTTACGGTTGTCCACCGGGGAGCTGTTTTTT

j_gene: TRBJ2-3
abundance: -
v_gene: TRBV2
d_gene: -
CDR3aa: CASREARGWTNQDTDTQYF
CDR3nt: TGTGCCAGCAGGGAGGCCCGGGGGTGGACTAATCAAGACACAGATACGCAGTATTTT

j_gene: TRBJ1-2
abundance: once
v_gene: TRBV2
d_gene: TRBD1
CDR3aa: CASTRDRGLYDYGYTF
CDR3nt: TGTGCCAGCACCCGGGACAGGGGGCTGTATGACTATGGCTACACCTTC

j_gene: TRBJ2-3
abundance: -
v_gene: TRBV6-6
d_gene: TRBD1
CDR3aa: CAINRQGQGDTQYF
CDR3nt: TGTGCCATCAACCGACAGGGGCAGGGAGATACGCAGTATTTT

j_gene: TRBJ1-6
abundance: few
v_gene: TRBV14
d_gene: TRBD1
CDR3aa: CASSHDRGQSPLHF
CDR3nt: TGTGCCAGCAGCCACGACAGGGGGCAGTCACCCCTCCACTTT

j_gene: TRBJ2-3
abundance: -
v_gene: TRBV7-3
d_gene: -
CDR3aa: CASSSLPTGTDTQYF
CDR3nt: TGTGCCAGCAGCTCTCTTCCTACTGGCACAGATACGCAGTATTTT

j_gene: TRBJ2-5
abundance: few
v_gene: TRBV2
d_gene: TRBD2
CDR3aa: CASSKGTSTQETQYF
CDR3nt: TGTGCCAGCAGTAAAGGGACTAGTACCCAAGAGACCCAGTACTTC

j_gene: TRBJ2-7
abundance: -
v_gene: TRBV4-1
d_gene: TRBD2
CDR3aa: CASSQGRGAYEQYF
CDR3nt: TGCGCCAGCAGCCAAGGGCGGGGGGCCTACGAGCAGTACTTC